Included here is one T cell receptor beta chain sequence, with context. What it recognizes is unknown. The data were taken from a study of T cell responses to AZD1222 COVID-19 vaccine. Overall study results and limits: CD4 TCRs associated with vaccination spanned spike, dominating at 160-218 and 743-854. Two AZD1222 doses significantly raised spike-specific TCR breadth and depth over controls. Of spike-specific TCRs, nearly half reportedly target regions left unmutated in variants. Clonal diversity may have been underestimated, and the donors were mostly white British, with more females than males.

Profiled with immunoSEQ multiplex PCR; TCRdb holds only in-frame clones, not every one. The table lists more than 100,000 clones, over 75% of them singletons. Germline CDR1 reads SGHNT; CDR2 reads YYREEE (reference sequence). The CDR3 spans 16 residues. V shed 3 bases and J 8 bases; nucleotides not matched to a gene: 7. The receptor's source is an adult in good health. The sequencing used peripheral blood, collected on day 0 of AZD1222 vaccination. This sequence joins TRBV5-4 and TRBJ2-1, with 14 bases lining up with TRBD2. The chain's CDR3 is CASSYPGLAGADEQFF. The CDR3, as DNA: TGTGCCAGCAGCTACCCGGGACTAGCGGGGGCCGATGAGCAGTTCTTC.